This T cell receptor (beta chain) came from a study of cytomegalovirus exposure and HLA in healthy donors. Unrecorded immune exposures were likely, despite nominal health at sampling. Study-wide points: Highest at DRB1 and lowest at HLA-C, TCR association rates differed among HLA loci in a later analysis.

Both 60 Vbeta primers and 13 Jbeta primers went into the PCR. The method was immunoSEQ multiplex PCR; TCRdb's version includes in-frame clones alone and lacks a portion of them. The sample has about 150,000 clones; under 75% are singletons. Germline loops: CDR1 SGHVS, CDR2 FQNEAQ. CDR3 length equals 10 residues. Trimming pared 10 bases from V and 8 bases from J, leaving 9 bases between. As for this clone: What it recognizes is unknown.

The receptor was isolated from a woman in her sixties or seventies in good health and CMV-seropositive. What was sequenced was PBMCs. The J gene is TRBJ2-1, the V gene TRBV7-8; D is unclear. The CDR3 DNA is TGTGCCATATCCCCCTATGAGCAGTTCTTC. It translates to CAISPYEQFF. The full variable domain, with the rest looked up from reference TRBV7-8 and TRBJ2-1, is GAGVSQSPRYKVAKRGQDVALRCDPISGHVSLFWYQQALGQGPEFLTYFQNEAQLDKSGLPSDRFFAERPEGSVSTLKIQRTQQEDSAVYLCAISPYEQFFGPGTRLTVL.